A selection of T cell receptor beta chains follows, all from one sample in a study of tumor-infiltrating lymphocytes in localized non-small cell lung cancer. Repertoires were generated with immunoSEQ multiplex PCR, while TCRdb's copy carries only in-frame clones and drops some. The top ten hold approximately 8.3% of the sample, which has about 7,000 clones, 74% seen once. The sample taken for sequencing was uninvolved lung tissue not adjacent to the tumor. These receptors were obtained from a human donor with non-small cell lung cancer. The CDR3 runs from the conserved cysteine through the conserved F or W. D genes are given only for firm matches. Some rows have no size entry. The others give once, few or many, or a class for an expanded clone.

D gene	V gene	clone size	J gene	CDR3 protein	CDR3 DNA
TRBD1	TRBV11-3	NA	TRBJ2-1	CASSLGGQGGLSYNEQFF	TGTGCCAGCAGCTTAGGGGGACAGGGGGGCTTATCCTACAATGAGCAGTTCTTC
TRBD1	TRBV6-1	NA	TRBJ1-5	CASSGRTGVINQPQHF	TGTGCCAGCAGTGGAAGGACAGGCGTAATAAATCAGCCCCAGCATTTT
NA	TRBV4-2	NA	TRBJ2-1	CASSQDRGHYNEQFF	TGTGCCAGCAGCCAAGATCGCGGTCATTACAATGAGCAGTTCTTC
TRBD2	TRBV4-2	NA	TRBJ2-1	CASSQAGTSGSSYNEQFF	TGTGCCAGCAGCCAGGCCGGGACTAGCGGGAGTTCCTACAATGAGCAGTTCTTC
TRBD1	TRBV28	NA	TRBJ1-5	CASSPGTGNQPQHF	TGTGCCAGCAGTCCCGGGACAGGGAATCAGCCCCAGCATTTT
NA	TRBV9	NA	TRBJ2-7	CASSVNPGAPDVAYEQYF	TGTGCCAGCAGCGTAAACCCCGGGGCGCCTGACGTAGCCTACGAGCAGTACTTC
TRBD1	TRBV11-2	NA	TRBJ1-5	CASSTGTGNQPQHF	TGTGCCAGCAGCACCGGGACAGGTAATCAGCCCCAGCATTTT
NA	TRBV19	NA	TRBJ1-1	CASSMATEAFF	TGTGCCAGTAGTATGGCTACTGAAGCTTTCTTT
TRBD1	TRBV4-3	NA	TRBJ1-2	CASSQAGGDYGYTF	TGCGCCAGCAGCCAAGCAGGGGGCGACTATGGCTACACCTTC
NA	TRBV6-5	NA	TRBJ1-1	CASRNPGDAEAFF	TGTGCCAGCAGGAACCCCGGGGACGCTGAAGCTTTCTTT
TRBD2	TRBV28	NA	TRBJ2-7	CASTTGGFYEQYF	TGTGCCAGCACCACCGGGGGGTTTTACGAGCAGTACTTC
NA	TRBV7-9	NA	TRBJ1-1	CASSLDMNTEAFF	TGTGCCAGCAGTCTCGATATGAACACTGAAGCTTTCTTT
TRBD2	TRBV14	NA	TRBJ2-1	CASSRGTSGRFNNEQFF	TGTGCCAGCAGCCGGGGGACTAGCGGGAGGTTCAACAATGAGCAGTTCTTC
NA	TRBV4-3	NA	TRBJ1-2	CASSQEGLPGNYGYTF	TGCGCCAGCAGCCAAGAGGGCCTCCCTGGGAACTATGGCTACACCTTC
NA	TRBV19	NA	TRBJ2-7	CASSSGEVQYF	TGTGCCAGTAGTAGCGGGGAAGTGCAGTACTTC
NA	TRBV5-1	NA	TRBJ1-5	CASSVGGNQPQHF	TGCGCCAGCAGCGTGGGGGGCAATCAGCCCCAGCATTTT
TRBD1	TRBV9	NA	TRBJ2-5	CASSPGQGAWETQYF	TGTGCCAGCAGCCCGGGACAGGGGGCTTGGGAGACCCAGTACTTC
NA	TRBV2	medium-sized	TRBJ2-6	CASSPSTGANVLTF	TGTGCCAGCAGCCCTTCCACTGGGGCCAACGTCCTGACTTTC
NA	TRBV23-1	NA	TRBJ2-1	CASSHPVYYNEQFF	TGCGCCAGCAGTCATCCGGTCTACTACAATGAGCAGTTCTTC
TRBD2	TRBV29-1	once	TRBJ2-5	CSVGLAGETQYF	TGCAGCGTAGGACTAGCGGGGGAGACCCAGTACTTC
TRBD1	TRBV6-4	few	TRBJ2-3	CASSDGTGGDTQYF	TGTGCCAGCAGTGACGGGACAGGGGGCGATACGCAGTATTTT
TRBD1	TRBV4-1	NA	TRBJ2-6	CASSQETGEANVLTF	TGCGCCAGCAGCCAAGAGACAGGGGAGGCCAACGTCCTGACTTTC
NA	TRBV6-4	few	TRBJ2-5	CASSPEGGMGQETQYF	TGTGCCAGCAGTCCAGAGGGGGGAATGGGCCAAGAGACCCAGTACTTC
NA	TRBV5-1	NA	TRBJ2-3	CASRQLPSSTDTQYF	TGCGCCAGCAGACAGTTGCCCTCTAGCACAGATACGCAGTATTTT
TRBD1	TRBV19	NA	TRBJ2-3	CASSATTGGRDTQYF	TGTGCCAGTAGTGCGACAACAGGGGGCCGGGATACGCAGTATTTT
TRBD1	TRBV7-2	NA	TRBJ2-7	CASSLAGQGASEQYF	TGTGCCAGCAGCTTAGCAGGACAGGGGGCTAGCGAGCAGTACTTC
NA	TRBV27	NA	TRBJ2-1	CASSVQGPYNEQFF	TGTGCCAGCAGTGTACAGGGACCTTACAATGAGCAGTTCTTC
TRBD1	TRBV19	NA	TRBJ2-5	CASSLSGQTPRETQYF	TGTGCCAGTAGTTTATCGGGACAGACACCAAGAGAGACCCAGTACTTC
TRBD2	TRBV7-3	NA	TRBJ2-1	CASSLSGTSGDEQFF	TGTGCCAGCAGCTTATCTGGGACTAGCGGGGATGAGCAGTTCTTC
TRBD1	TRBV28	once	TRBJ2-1	CASSTNRQGFEQFF	TGTGCCAGCAGTACAAATAGACAGGGGTTTGAGCAGTTCTTC
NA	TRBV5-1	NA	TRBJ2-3	CASSSAVVGTQYF	TGCGCCAGCAGTTCGGCGGTCGTAGGTACGCAGTATTTT
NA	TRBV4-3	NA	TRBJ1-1	CASSQERGVMNTEAFF	TGCGCCAGCAGCCAAGAGAGGGGGGTGATGAACACTGAAGCTTTCTTT
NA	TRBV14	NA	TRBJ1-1	CASSQDFRGDTEAFF	TGTGCCAGCAGCCAAGATTTCAGGGGAGACACTGAAGCTTTCTTT
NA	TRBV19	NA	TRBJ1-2	CASSITDVYGYTF	TGTGCCAGTAGTATCACAGATGTCTATGGCTACACCTTC
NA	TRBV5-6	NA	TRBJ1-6	CASSLGGRNSPLHF	TGTGCCAGCAGCTTGGGAGGTAGAAATTCACCCCTCCACTTT
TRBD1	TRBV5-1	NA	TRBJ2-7	CASSLDGQGGYEQYF	TGCGCCAGCAGCTTGGATGGACAGGGGGGATACGAGCAGTACTTC
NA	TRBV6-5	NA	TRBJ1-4	CASSYSFVELKLFF	TGTGCCAGCAGTTACTCGTTCGTAGAATTAAAACTGTTTTTT
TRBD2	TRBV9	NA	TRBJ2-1	CASSITPGGGGVQFF	TGTGCCAGCAGCATCACCCCGGGGGGGGGAGGGGTGCAGTTCTTC
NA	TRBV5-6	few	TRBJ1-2	CASSLEVYGYTF	TGTGCCAGCAGCTTGGAGGTTTATGGCTACACCTTC
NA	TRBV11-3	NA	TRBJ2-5	CASSLDRGSETQYF	TGTGCCAGCAGCTTAGATCGGGGTTCGGAGACCCAGTACTTC